The sequence of this T cell receptor beta chain was determined in a study of cytomegalovirus exposure and HLA in healthy donors listed by TCRdb under 2017. At the level of the whole study: According to a later analysis, one platform produced both the roughly 120 validation repertoires and the 666 repertoires of the first cohort. High-throughput TCR immunosequencing, statistical association of individual TCRs with disease status, and machine learning were combined to predict cytomegalovirus infection status. The study was designed to test whether signatures of past pathogen exposure could be identified by cataloging public T cell receptors. Along with the approximately 600-subject first cohort, a separate validation cohort of approximately 110 different subjects was used. The research as a whole found: The authors suggested that the approach could potentially be generalized to other disease states and immunological phenotypes. A total of about 180 TCR beta chains were listed by the study as associated with cytomegalovirus. The classifier was reported to diagnose cytomegalovirus status with high specificity and sensitivity in both the original and validation cohorts. While some public TCRs were present in many individuals, most TCR sequences turned up only very rarely across donors. Three of the identified cytomegalovirus-associated TCR beta chains were confirmed in vitro to be specific for cytomegalovirus antigens. All 110 or so repertoires were used to score co-occurrence in the validation cohort in a later analysis, because that analysis had no HLA typing for the cohort. A later analysis found that TCRs clustered in the first cohort also tended to co-occur in the 130 or so validation repertoires, with 94% of cluster scores above 0.

Libraries were built with the immunoSEQ multiplex PCR assay. Concerning the study's data processing: A statistical classification framework was built for diagnosing cytomegalovirus status from the catalog of TCR beta chain sequences. TCRdb obtained this table from immuneACCESS and retained in-frame rearrangements with V and J assigned. These tables miss some clones; where compared with another copy, unresolved V genes account for less than half of the shortfall, and the remainder is unexplained. For V, J and clone size, that table is used; D and trimming come from the DNA. In this sample the table shows 65,000 to 80,000 clones, roughly 95% of which occur a single time. The ten largest make up approximately 3.5% of the sample. The germline V gene (reference sequence) specifies SEHNR as CDR1 and FQNEAQ as CDR2. CDR3 length: 14 amino acids, cysteine to phenylalanine. The CDR3 DNA has 42 bases and is translated from base 1. At the junction V is shortened by 3 bases and J by 7 bases, with 13 bases in between.

In the case of this clone: Its antigen remains unidentified. Base qualities are not at hand, and no much larger clone is one base apart.

The donors belonged to the validation cohort of approximately 130 subjects, which was separate from the 666-subject first cohort. Sequenced material: PBMCs. The clonotype originates from a woman aged 18-29 years in good health and CMV-seropositive. This chain joins TRBV7-9 to TRBJ1-5; TRBD1 might be the D gene, on 5 matching bases. The nucleotide sequence reads as follows: TGTGCCAGCAGCTTGGATCAGGGAAGGCAGCCCCAGCATTTT. Its product reads: CASSLDQGRQPQHF.